The sequence of this T cell receptor (beta chain) was determined in a study of OX40 agonist ivuxolimab in advanced cancers. Study at large: There were three patients with partial responses, one having hepatocellular carcinoma and two cutaneous melanoma. Study-level results: By week 6 at 0.1 to 3.0 mg/kg, blood CD4+ and CD8+ T cells had expanded clonally.

This clone occurred once. Its antigen is as yet unknown. Profiled with immunoSEQ multiplex PCR; TCRdb holds only in-frame clones, not every one. In the table there are roughly 62,000 clones, approximately 92% of which are singletons. CDR3 length equals 14 residues. Germline lookup yields CDR1 MRHNA and CDR2 SNTAGT. Trimming shortened V by 3 bases and J by 2 bases, and 10 bases separated the two germline ends. This chain connects TRBV6-4 to TRBJ1-2; D is undetermined. The TCR was taken from an adult with an advanced solid tumor such as melanoma, head and neck, liver or kidney cancer. The source was CD4+ or CD8+ T cells sorted from blood, collected in a trial of the OX40 agonist ivuxolimab. DNA for the CDR3: TGTGCCAGCAGTGAAGTCGGAAACAACTATGGCTACACCTTC. Its protein is CASSEVGNNYGYTF.